This T cell receptor (beta chain) was identified in a study of T cell changes during pregnancy in multiple sclerosis. This CDR3 contains 14 residues. Germline values: CDR1 SGHTA, CDR2 FQGNSA. The V gene lost 1 base and the J gene lost 4 bases, with 8 bases spanning the gap. Profiling relied on immunoSEQ multiplex PCR, and the TCRdb table lists in-frame clones only, not all of them. The sample gives under 50,000 clones, more than 90% of which show up once; roughly 0.67% is in the top ten. The chain employs TRBV7-2 and TRBJ1-3; tentatively, D is TRBD1 (5 bases). This TCR was recovered from a female donor with multiple sclerosis, enrolled in a pregnancy study. The source was CD4+ T cells from peripheral blood mononuclear cells, collected in the first trimester of pregnancy. The CDR3 reads CASSLVGVGNTIYF. As DNA, the CDR3 is TGTGCCAGCAGCTTAGTAGGGGTCGGAAACACCATATATTTT.